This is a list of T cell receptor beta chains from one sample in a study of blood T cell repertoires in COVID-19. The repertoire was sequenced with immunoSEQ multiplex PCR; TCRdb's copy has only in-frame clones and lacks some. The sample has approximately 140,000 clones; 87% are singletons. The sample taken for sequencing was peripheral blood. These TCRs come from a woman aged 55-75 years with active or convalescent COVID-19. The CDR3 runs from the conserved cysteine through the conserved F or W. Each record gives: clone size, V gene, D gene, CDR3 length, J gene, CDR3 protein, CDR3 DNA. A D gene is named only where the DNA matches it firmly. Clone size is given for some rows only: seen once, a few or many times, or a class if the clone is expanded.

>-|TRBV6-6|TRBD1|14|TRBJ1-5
CASSRGQGDQPQHF
TGTGCCAGCAGTCGGGGCCAGGGGGATCAGCCCCAGCATTTT
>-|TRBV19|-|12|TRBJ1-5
CASSPRGQPQHF
TGTGCCAGTAGTCCCAGGGGACAGCCCCAGCATTTT
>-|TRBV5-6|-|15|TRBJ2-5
CASSLVAGLQETQYF
TGTGCCAGCAGCTTGGTTGCAGGACTCCAAGAGACCCAGTACTTC
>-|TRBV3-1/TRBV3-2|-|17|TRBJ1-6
CASSHQEDSSYNSPLHF
TGTGCCAGCAGCCACCAGGAGGACAGCTCCTATAATTCACCCCTCCACTTT
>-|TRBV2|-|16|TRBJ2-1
CASNTGGKSSYNEQFF
TGTGCCAGTAACACGGGCGGGAAAAGCTCCTACAATGAGCAGTTCTTC
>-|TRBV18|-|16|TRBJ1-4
CASSPGTGPLERKLFF
TGTGCCAGCTCACCAGGTACAGGGCCACTTGAGAGAAAACTGTTTTTT
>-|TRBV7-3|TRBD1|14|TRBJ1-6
CASSPTGGHSPLHF
TGTGCCAGCAGCCCGACAGGGGGGCATTCACCCCTCCACTTT
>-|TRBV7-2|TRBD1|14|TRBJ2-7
CASTHRTGSYEQYF
TGTGCCAGCACCCATCGGACAGGGTCCTACGAGCAGTACTTC
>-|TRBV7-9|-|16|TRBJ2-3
CASSLEPVGGSDTQYF
TGTGCCAGCAGCTTAGAACCTGTCGGGGGTTCAGATACGCAGTATTTT
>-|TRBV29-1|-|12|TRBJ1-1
CSVLQGNTEAFF
TGCAGCGTGTTACAGGGAAACACTGAAGCTTTCTTT
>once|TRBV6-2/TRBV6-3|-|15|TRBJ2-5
CASSARGGTAETQYF
TGTGCCAGCAGTGCCAGAGGGGGAACGGCAGAGACCCAGTACTTC
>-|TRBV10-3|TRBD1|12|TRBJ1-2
CASTGDNYGYTF
TGTGCCAGTACAGGGGATAACTATGGCTACACCTTC
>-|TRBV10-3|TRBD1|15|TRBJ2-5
CAISDTTGVGETQYF
TGTGCCATCAGCGATACTACAGGGGTCGGCGAGACCCAGTACTTC
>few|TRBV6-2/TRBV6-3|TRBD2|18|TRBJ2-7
CASSYPTLGLAVSYEQYF
TGTGCCAGCAGTTACCCGACGCTGGGACTAGCGGTTTCCTACGAGCAGTACTTC
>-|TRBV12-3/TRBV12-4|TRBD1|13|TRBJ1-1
CASSRGTGQEAFF
TGTGCCAGCAGTCGAGGGACAGGGCAGGAAGCTTTCTTT
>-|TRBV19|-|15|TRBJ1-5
CASSKGRGVNQPQHF
TGTGCCAGTAGTAAGGGCAGGGGCGTCAATCAGCCCCAGCATTTT
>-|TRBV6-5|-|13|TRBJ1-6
CASSRGYDSPLHF
TGTGCCAGCAGTCGAGGGTATGACTCACCCCTCCACTTT
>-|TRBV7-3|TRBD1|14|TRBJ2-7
CASSPQGALSEQYF
TGTGCCAGCAGCCCCCAGGGGGCGCTGAGCGAGCAGTACTTC
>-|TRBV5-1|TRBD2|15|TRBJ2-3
CASSPLAGESDTQYF
TGCGCCAGCAGCCCGTTAGCGGGGGAGTCAGATACGCAGTATTTT
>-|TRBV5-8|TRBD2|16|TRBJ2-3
CASSFQLALDTDTQYF
TGTGCCAGCAGCTTCCAACTAGCGCTTGACACAGATACGCAGTATTTT
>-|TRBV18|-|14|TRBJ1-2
CASSPQDWSYGYTF
TGTGCCAGCTCACCACAGGACTGGAGCTATGGCTACACCTTC
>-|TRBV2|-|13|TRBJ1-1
CASRKEGGTEAFF
TGTGCCAGCAGAAAAGAGGGGGGGACTGAAGCTTTCTTT
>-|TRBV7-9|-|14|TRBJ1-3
CASSPESLGNTIYF
TGTGCCAGCAGCCCGGAGAGCTTGGGAAACACCATATATTTT
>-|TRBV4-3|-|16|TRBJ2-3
CASSQESSSFTDTQYF
TGCGCCAGCAGCCAAGAGTCTAGCTCCTTCACAGATACGCAGTATTTT
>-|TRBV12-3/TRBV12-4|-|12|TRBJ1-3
CASSLPGNTIYF
TGTGCCAGCAGTTTACCAGGAAACACCATATATTTT
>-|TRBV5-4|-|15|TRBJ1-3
CASSRGLDSGNTIYF
TGTGCCAGCAGCCGGGGGTTGGACTCTGGAAACACCATATATTTT
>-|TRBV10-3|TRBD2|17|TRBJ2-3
CATSGTSGGGSTDTQYF
TGTGCCACGTCCGGGACTAGCGGGGGGGGAAGCACAGATACGCAGTATTTT
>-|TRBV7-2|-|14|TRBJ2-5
CASSLGGAWETQYF
TGTGCCAGCAGCCTGGGGGGGGCCTGGGAGACCCAGTACTTC
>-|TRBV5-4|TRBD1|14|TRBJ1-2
CASSLGQGAGLPLF
TGTGCCAGCAGCCTGGGACAGGGGGCTGGATTACCCCTCTTC
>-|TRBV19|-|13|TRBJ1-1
CASKRPGWTEAFF
TGTGCCAGTAAACGGCCGGGTTGGACTGAAGCTTTCTTT
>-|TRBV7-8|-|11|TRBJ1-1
CASSLAGQAFF
TGTGCCAGCAGCTTAGCCGGACAGGCTTTCTTT
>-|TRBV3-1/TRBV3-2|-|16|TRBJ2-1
CASSLPGGAIFNEQFF
TGTGCCAGCAGCCTTCCCGGTGGGGCGATTTTTAATGAGCAGTTCTTC
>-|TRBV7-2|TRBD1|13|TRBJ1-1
CASSADRDTEAFF
TGTGCCAGCAGCGCGGACAGGGACACTGAAGCTTTCTTT
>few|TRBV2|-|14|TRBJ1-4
CASSPRQALEKLFF
TGTGCCAGCAGTCCCCGACAGGCCCTGGAAAAACTGTTTTTT
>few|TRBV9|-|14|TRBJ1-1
CASSPLSSSSEAFF
TGTGCCAGCAGCCCTCTATCATCCTCCTCTGAAGCTTTCTTT
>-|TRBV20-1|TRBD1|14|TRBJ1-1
CSASPTGGGTEAFF
TGCAGTGCTAGTCCCACAGGGGGAGGTACTGAAGCTTTCTTT
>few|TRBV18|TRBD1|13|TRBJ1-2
CASSPTGDYGYTF
TGTGCCAGCTCACCTACAGGGGACTATGGCTACACCTTC